The 6 T cell receptor beta chains below all came from one sample that was sequenced in a study of cytotoxic CD8 clonotypes in ibrutinib-treated CLL. Measured with immunoSEQ multiplex PCR; TCRdb has only the in-frame clones, and not every one. The table includes about 49,000 clones, roughly two thirds detected once. The sequencing used PBMCs, collected after 12 months of ibrutinib treatment. The origin of the receptors is a human donor with chronic lymphocytic leukemia.

The V and J genes are TRBV7-3 and TRBJ2-1; D possibly matches TRBD1 or TRBD2 (5 bases each). This CDR3 is built from 15 residues. Trimming took off 5 bases at V and 3 bases at J, with 14 bases between the two ends. Germline-derived CDR1 and CDR2 are SGHTA and FQGTGA. The CDR3 nucleotides are TGTGCCAGCAGCCCCCGGGACGGAAGCTACAATGAGCAGTTCTTC. This encodes CASSPRDGSYNEQFF. The full variable domain, rest sourced from reference TRBV7-3 and TRBJ2-1, is GAGVSQTPSNKVTEKGKYVELRCDPISGHTALYWYRQSLGQGPEFLIYFQGTGAADDSGLPNDRFFAVRPEGSVSTLKIQRTERGDSAVYLCASSPRDGSYNEQFFGPGTRLTVL.

The rearrangement links TRBV10-3 to TRBJ1-2, with D uncertain. The CDR3 loop spans 15 amino acids. The V and J ends lost 0 bases and 3 bases respectively, with 11 bases between them. The germline V gene has CDR1 ENHRY and CDR2 SYGVKD. The CDR3 DNA is TGTGCCATCAGTGAGTCGTTCCCCGGAGACTATGGCTACACCTTC. This translates into CAISESFPGDYGYTF.

V and J are TRBV29-1 and TRBJ2-3; perhaps TRBD2 as D (6 bases). CDR1 is SQVTM and CDR2 is ANQGSEA in the germline V gene. The length of the CDR3 is 13 residues. V was pared by 1 base and J by 4 bases, with 9 bases between. The CDR3 loop is CSVEAGVADTQYF. The CDR3 DNA reads TGCAGCGTTGAAGCGGGGGTGGCAGATACGCAGTATTTT.

This chain uses TRBV6-6 with TRBJ1-5, with D unclear. Trimming pared 2 bases from V and 9 bases from J, leaving 8 bases between. This CDR3 comprises 12 residues. Germline values: CDR1 MNHNY, CDR2 SVGAGI (reference sequence). The chain's CDR3 is CASSYRDGPQHF. CDR3 coding DNA: TGTGCCAGCAGTTACCGGGATGGGCCCCAGCATTTT.

The rearrangement links TRBV7-3 to TRBJ1-1, with 7 bases that match TRBD1. This CDR3 has 14 residues. Germline CDR1 reads SGHTA; CDR2 reads FQGTGA. The junction had 6 bases not matched to a gene; V was cut back by 5 bases and J by 3 bases. The CDR3: CASSPGQEYTEAFF. CDR3 DNA: TGTGCCAGCAGCCCTGGACAGGAGTACACTGAAGCTTTCTTT.

The gene calls are TRBV18 and TRBJ1-5; 9 bases match TRBD1. This CDR3 has 16 residues. With 8 bases clipped from V and 3 bases from J, the junction kept 11 bases outside the gene matches. CDR1 is KGHSH and CDR2 is LQKENI in the germline V gene. The CDR3 spells CASTREGQGHNQPQHF. CDR3 coding DNA: TGTGCCAGCACAAGGGAGGGACAGGGTCACAATCAGCCCCAGCATTTT.